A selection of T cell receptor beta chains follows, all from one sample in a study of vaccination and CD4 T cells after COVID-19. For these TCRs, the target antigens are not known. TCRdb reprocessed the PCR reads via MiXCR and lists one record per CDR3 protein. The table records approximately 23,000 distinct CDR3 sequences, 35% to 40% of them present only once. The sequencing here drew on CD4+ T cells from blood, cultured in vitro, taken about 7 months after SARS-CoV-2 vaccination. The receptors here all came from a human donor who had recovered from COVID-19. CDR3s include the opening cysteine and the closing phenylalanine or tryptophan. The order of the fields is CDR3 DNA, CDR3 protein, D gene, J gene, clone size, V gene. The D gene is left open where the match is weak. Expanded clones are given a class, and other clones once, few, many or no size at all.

CDR3 DNA: TGTGCCAGCAGCTCCTCAGGGGCTGTCCAAGAGACCCAGTACTTC; CDR3 protein: CASSSSGAVQETQYF; D gene: -; J gene: TRBJ2-5; clone size: -; V gene: TRBV7-3
CDR3 DNA: TGTGCCAGTTGTTATAGCAATCAGCCCCAGCATTTT; CDR3 protein: CASCYSNQPQHF; D gene: -; J gene: TRBJ1-5; clone size: few; V gene: TRBV19
CDR3 DNA: TGTGCCAGCAGCAAAGCGGAACAGCCAAGATGCTCTGGGGCCAACGTCCTGACTTTC; CDR3 protein: CASSKAEQPRCSGANVLTF; D gene: -; J gene: TRBJ2-6; clone size: -; V gene: TRBV21-1
CDR3 DNA: TGCAGTGCTAGAAACGGACAGGGACTGGAGACCCAGTACTTC; CDR3 protein: CSARNGQGLETQYF; D gene: TRBD1; J gene: TRBJ2-5; clone size: -; V gene: TRBV20-1
CDR3 DNA: TGTGCCATCAGTGGGGACAGCGCCATGAACACTGAAGCTTTCTTT; CDR3 protein: CAISGDSAMNTEAFF; D gene: TRBD1; J gene: TRBJ1-1; clone size: -; V gene: TRBV10-3
CDR3 DNA: TGCAGTGCTAGAGCGGACAGCTCTGGAAACACCATATATTTT; CDR3 protein: CSARADSSGNTIYF; D gene: -; J gene: TRBJ1-3; clone size: -; V gene: TRBV20-1
CDR3 DNA: TGTGCCAGCAGCTTAATGTCGGATCGCTACGAGCAGTACTTC; CDR3 protein: CASSLMSDRYEQYF; D gene: -; J gene: TRBJ2-7; clone size: -; V gene: TRBV7-2
CDR3 DNA: TGCAGTGCCCCCCGACTAGCGGGGCCGACCCAGTACTTC; CDR3 protein: CSAPRLAGPTQYF; D gene: TRBD2; J gene: TRBJ2-5; clone size: -; V gene: TRBV20-1
CDR3 DNA: TGTGCCAGCAGACGTAGCGGGAGGGCTGGCGATGAGCAGTTCTTC; CDR3 protein: CASRRSGRAGDEQFF; D gene: TRBD2; J gene: TRBJ2-1; clone size: -; V gene: TRBV11-1
CDR3 DNA: TGCGCCAGCAGCCGTCGACTAGCGGGAGACAATGAGCAGTTCTTC; CDR3 protein: CASSRRLAGDNEQFF; D gene: TRBD2; J gene: TRBJ2-1; clone size: -; V gene: TRBV5-1
CDR3 DNA: TGCGCCAGCAGGGATTTCTATGGCTACACCTTC; CDR3 protein: CASRDFYGYTF; D gene: -; J gene: TRBJ1-2; clone size: -; V gene: TRBV5-1
CDR3 DNA: TGTGCCAGCAGTTACTTCAGGGAAGGGGCCCAGCATTTT; CDR3 protein: CASSYFREGAQHF; D gene: -; J gene: TRBJ1-5; clone size: -; V gene: TRBV6-2/TRBV6-3
CDR3 DNA: TGTGCCAGCAGCTTAGGTCATCAACTAGGCTTGGATACGCAGTATTTT; CDR3 protein: CASSLGHQLGLDTQYF; D gene: -; J gene: TRBJ2-3; clone size: few; V gene: TRBV7-3
CDR3 DNA: TGTGCCAGCAGCAAAGAGGCAGGGAGGGTAGCTTTCTTT; CDR3 protein: CASSKEAGRVAFF; D gene: -; J gene: TRBJ1-1; clone size: -; V gene: TRBV21-1
CDR3 DNA: TGCAGTGCTCGCGTACTCAACTATGGCTACACCTTC; CDR3 protein: CSARVLNYGYTF; D gene: -; J gene: TRBJ1-2; clone size: -; V gene: TRBV20-1
CDR3 DNA: TGTGCCAGCAGCTTGGACACGCTGTACACTGAAGCTTTCTTT; CDR3 protein: CASSLDTLYTEAFF; D gene: -; J gene: TRBJ1-1; clone size: -; V gene: TRBV7-9
CDR3 DNA: TGCGCCAGCAGCCAGAGCGGGAACTCCCAAGAGACCCAGTACTTC; CDR3 protein: CASSQSGNSQETQYF; D gene: TRBD2; J gene: TRBJ2-5; clone size: -; V gene: TRBV4-3
CDR3 DNA: TGTGCCAGCAGTGAAAGGGAGAACACTGAAGCTTTCTTT; CDR3 protein: CASSERENTEAFF; D gene: -; J gene: TRBJ1-1; clone size: -; V gene: TRBV6-1
CDR3 DNA: TGCAGTGCCAAATACGGACTAGCGGAATACGAGCAGTACTTC; CDR3 protein: CSAKYGLAEYEQYF; D gene: TRBD2; J gene: TRBJ2-7; clone size: -; V gene: TRBV20-1
CDR3 DNA: TGTGCCAGCAGCTTACGTGAGGGTACAGGTGAAGCTTTCTTT; CDR3 protein: CASSLREGTGEAFF; D gene: -; J gene: TRBJ1-1; clone size: -; V gene: TRBV7-3
CDR3 DNA: TGTGCCAGCAGCTATAGCGGTCAGGGCTACGAGCAGTACTTC; CDR3 protein: CASSYSGQGYEQYF; D gene: -; J gene: TRBJ2-7; clone size: few; V gene: TRBV11-1
CDR3 DNA: TGTGCCAGTAGTACCTGGGACGGTGCCTACGAGCAGTACTTC; CDR3 protein: CASSTWDGAYEQYF; D gene: -; J gene: TRBJ2-7; clone size: few; V gene: TRBV19
CDR3 DNA: TGTGCCAGCAGCCCAACCCCGGGGGTCGGCAATCAGCCCCAGCATTTT; CDR3 protein: CASSPTPGVGNQPQHF; D gene: -; J gene: TRBJ1-5; clone size: -; V gene: TRBV7-3
CDR3 DNA: TGTGCCATCAGTGACCCACAGCTTGGCGAGCAGTACTTC; CDR3 protein: CAISDPQLGEQYF; D gene: -; J gene: TRBJ2-7; clone size: few; V gene: TRBV10-3
CDR3 DNA: TGCGCCAGCAGCCAAGATTCGCCGGGACAGGGGGCGTCTGGCTACACCTTC; CDR3 protein: CASSQDSPGQGASGYTF; D gene: TRBD1; J gene: TRBJ1-2; clone size: -; V gene: TRBV4-1
CDR3 DNA: TGTGCCACCAGCAGGGAACTCTACACTGAAGCTTTCTTT; CDR3 protein: CATSRELYTEAFF; D gene: -; J gene: TRBJ1-1; clone size: few; V gene: TRBV6-4
CDR3 DNA: TGTGCCAGCAGTTCGGACAGGGGCTTAACGAAAATCAACTACGAGCAGTACTTC; CDR3 protein: CASSSDRGLTKINYEQYF; D gene: TRBD1; J gene: TRBJ2-7; clone size: -; V gene: TRBV6-5
CDR3 DNA: TGTGCCAGCAGGGGACCCCCGAACGAGCAGTACTTC; CDR3 protein: CASRGPPNEQYF; D gene: -; J gene: TRBJ2-7; clone size: once; V gene: TRBV2
CDR3 DNA: TGTGCCAGCAGTGATAGCAGTTTACGAGAGACCCAGTACTTC; CDR3 protein: CASSDSSLRETQYF; D gene: -; J gene: TRBJ2-5; clone size: -; V gene: TRBV2
CDR3 DNA: TGCGCCAGCAGCGGACGGGCAGGGAGTGACGAGCAGTACTTC; CDR3 protein: CASSGRAGSDEQYF; D gene: -; J gene: TRBJ2-7; clone size: -; V gene: TRBV5-1
CDR3 DNA: TGCAGCGGAGGGACAGGGAGGGAAGGCTACACCTTC; CDR3 protein: CSGGTGREGYTF; D gene: TRBD1; J gene: TRBJ1-2; clone size: -; V gene: TRBV29-1
CDR3 DNA: TGTGCCAGCAGCCCCGCCGGCGGGAGAACCTACGAGCAGTACTTC; CDR3 protein: CASSPAGGRTYEQYF; D gene: TRBD2; J gene: TRBJ2-7; clone size: -; V gene: TRBV7-3
CDR3 DNA: TGTGCCAGCAGCTTCGGACCTTATTCCTACGAGCAGTACTTC; CDR3 protein: CASSFGPYSYEQYF; D gene: -; J gene: TRBJ2-7; clone size: -; V gene: TRBV6-1
CDR3 DNA: TGTGCTAGCAGCCCGTCGTTCAACACCGGGGAGCTGTTTTTT; CDR3 protein: CASSPSFNTGELFF; D gene: -; J gene: TRBJ2-2; clone size: -; V gene: TRBV7-7
CDR3 DNA: TGTGCCAGCAGTCGAGGACAGGCGAGCTCCTATAATTCACCCCTCCACTTT; CDR3 protein: CASSRGQASSYNSPLHF; D gene: TRBD1; J gene: TRBJ1-6; clone size: -; V gene: TRBV11-3
CDR3 DNA: TGTGCCACCAGTGACGTCAGGGGGTTCCAAGAGACCCAGTACTTC; CDR3 protein: CATSDVRGFQETQYF; D gene: TRBD1; J gene: TRBJ2-5; clone size: -; V gene: TRBV24-1
CDR3 DNA: TGTGCCAGCAGCTTAGGGCTTCACAACACCGGGGAGCTGTTTTTT; CDR3 protein: CASSLGLHNTGELFF; D gene: -; J gene: TRBJ2-2; clone size: few; V gene: TRBV7-2
CDR3 DNA: TGTGCCAGCTTTAGACTAGCGGGGGGATCAGATACGCAGTATTTT; CDR3 protein: CASFRLAGGSDTQYF; D gene: TRBD2; J gene: TRBJ2-3; clone size: -; V gene: TRBV6-4
CDR3 DNA: TGTGCCAGCAGTCTACAGGGATGGGTCTCCAATTCACCCCTCCACTTT; CDR3 protein: CASSLQGWVSNSPLHF; D gene: -; J gene: TRBJ1-6; clone size: once; V gene: TRBV2
CDR3 DNA: TGCGCCAGCAGTGAAGTCTATGGCTACACCTTC; CDR3 protein: CASSEVYGYTF; D gene: -; J gene: TRBJ1-2; clone size: -; V gene: TRBV10-1
CDR3 DNA: TGTGCCAGCAGCCAAGTCAAGACTAGCGGGGGGGCCCAAGAGACCCAGTACTTC; CDR3 protein: CASSQVKTSGGAQETQYF; D gene: TRBD2; J gene: TRBJ2-5; clone size: once; V gene: TRBV5-4
CDR3 DNA: TGCGCCAGCAGCCCCTTATCGAACGGGGAGCTGTTTTTT; CDR3 protein: CASSPLSNGELFF; D gene: -; J gene: TRBJ2-2; clone size: -; V gene: TRBV4-1
CDR3 DNA: TGCAGTGCTAGAGAGCGCCGACGGAATAGCAATCAGCCCCAGCATTTT; CDR3 protein: CSARERRRNSNQPQHF; D gene: -; J gene: TRBJ1-5; clone size: few; V gene: TRBV20-1
CDR3 DNA: TGCAGTGCTAGGCCCAAAGGGACCGCTGACTCCTACGAGCAGTACTTC; CDR3 protein: CSARPKGTADSYEQYF; D gene: -; J gene: TRBJ2-7; clone size: -; V gene: TRBV20-1
CDR3 DNA: TGTGCCAGCAGGGGGGGACAGGGGAGCAATCAGCCCCAGCATTTT; CDR3 protein: CASRGGQGSNQPQHF; D gene: TRBD1; J gene: TRBJ1-5; clone size: -; V gene: TRBV6-1
CDR3 DNA: TGTGCCAGCAGTGCCAGGACAGGGTATAGCAATCAGCCCCAGCATTTT; CDR3 protein: CASSARTGYSNQPQHF; D gene: TRBD1; J gene: TRBJ1-5; clone size: -; V gene: TRBV6-4
CDR3 DNA: TGTGCCAGCAGTCGGACGGTCCCCACCGGGGAGCTGTTTTTT; CDR3 protein: CASSRTVPTGELFF; D gene: -; J gene: TRBJ2-2; clone size: once; V gene: TRBV6-1
CDR3 DNA: TGTGCCAGCAGCGTAGAAGAGAATCAGCCCCAGCATTTT; CDR3 protein: CASSVEENQPQHF; D gene: -; J gene: TRBJ1-5; clone size: -; V gene: TRBV9
CDR3 DNA: TGTGCCAGCAGCTCCGGAGGGATCAATCAGCCCCAGCATTTT; CDR3 protein: CASSSGGINQPQHF; D gene: -; J gene: TRBJ1-5; clone size: few; V gene: TRBV7-9
CDR3 DNA: TGCAGTGCTAGAGCCCAGGGGGATAGTCAGCCCCAGCATTTT; CDR3 protein: CSARAQGDSQPQHF; D gene: TRBD1; J gene: TRBJ1-5; clone size: few; V gene: TRBV20-1
CDR3 DNA: TGTGCCAGCAGCCCTGATGCCCGGGGTGGATCCGAGCAGTACTTC; CDR3 protein: CASSPDARGGSEQYF; D gene: -; J gene: TRBJ2-7; clone size: few; V gene: TRBV7-2
CDR3 DNA: TGCGCCAGCAGCCAGGCAGCGACCTTGGGACAGTCCCAAGAGACCCAGTACTTC; CDR3 protein: CASSQAATLGQSQETQYF; D gene: TRBD1; J gene: TRBJ2-5; clone size: -; V gene: TRBV4-1